A selection of T cell receptor beta chains follows, all from one sample in a study of shared clonotypes between healthy human individuals. Produced via immunoSEQ multiplex PCR; TCRdb's table is partial and in-frame only. The sample gives 950,000 to 1,200,000 clones, about 72% of which show up once; roughly 0.83% is in the top ten. Material for sequencing was memory CD4+ T cells from PBMCs. The receptors originated from a man aged 18 to 30 in good health. Some clones in this sample may be carry-over from other donors' samples. The CDR3 runs from the conserved cysteine through the conserved F or W. D genes are given only for firm matches. Where a row states a size, it is once, few, many or the class of an expanded clone; other rows omit it.

TRBV5-1	TRBJ1-4	NA	TRBD1	CASSPNRGDEKLFF	TGCGCCAGCAGCCCCAACAGGGGAGATGAAAAACTGTTTTTT
TRBV18	TRBJ1-5	once	NA	CASSLNIGGGNQPQHF	TGTGCCAGCTCACTTAACATAGGTGGGGGCAATCAGCCCCAGCATTTT
TRBV19	TRBJ1-2	NA	NA	CASSIGPGNYGYTF	TGTGCCAGTAGTATCGGACCGGGCAACTATGGCTACACCTTC
TRBV5-4	TRBJ2-5	NA	NA	CASSTSQGLQETQYF	TGTGCCAGCAGCACTTCACAGGGCCTCCAAGAGACCCAGTACTTC
TRBV4-3	TRBJ2-2	few	NA	CASTPRRNTGELFF	TGCGCCAGTACCCCGAGAAGGAACACCGGGGAGCTGTTTTTT
TRBV2	TRBJ1-1	NA	TRBD1	CASGRQGRNTEAFF	TGTGCCAGCGGACGACAGGGTAGGAACACTGAAGCTTTCTTT
TRBV19	TRBJ2-7	few	TRBD1	CASSVTGDYEQYF	TGTGCCAGTAGTGTGACAGGGGACTACGAGCAGTACTTC
TRBV19	TRBJ2-5	NA	NA	CASSIGPRETQYF	TGTGCCAGTAGTATCGGACCCAGGGAGACCCAGTACTTC
TRBV5-8	TRBJ2-7	NA	NA	CASSLQKSSLTPYEQYF	TGTGCCAGCAGCCTCCAAAAGTCATCCCTGACCCCCTACGAGCAGTACTTC
TRBV10-3	TRBJ1-1	NA	TRBD1	CAISGTGRTEAFF	TGTGCCATCAGTGGGACAGGTAGGACTGAAGCTTTCTTT
TRBV10-3	TRBJ2-2	NA	TRBD1	CAISGGTANTGELFF	TGTGCCATCAGTGGAGGGACAGCGAACACCGGGGAGCTGTTTTTT
TRBV2	TRBJ2-6	NA	NA	CASSAITGANVLTF	TGTGCCAGCAGTGCAATAACCGGGGCCAACGTCCTGACTTTC
TRBV7-9	TRBJ2-1	NA	TRBD1	CASSLGDRGSRNEQFF	TGTGCCAGCAGCTTAGGGGACAGGGGTTCCCGTAATGAGCAGTTCTTC
TRBV6-1	TRBJ1-2	NA	NA	CASSNPIGDYGYTF	TGTGCCAGCAGTAATCCGATAGGGGACTATGGCTACACCTTC
TRBV11-3	TRBJ2-1	NA	NA	CASSPQGWEGEQFF	TGTGCCAGCAGCCCCCAGGGGTGGGAGGGTGAGCAGTTCTTC
TRBV2	TRBJ2-2	NA	TRBD2	CASREGLYTGELFF	TGTGCCAGCAGAGAGGGACTATACACCGGGGAGCTGTTTTTT
TRBV9	TRBJ2-3	few	NA	CASSVAISTDTQYF	TGTGCCAGCAGCGTAGCGATTAGCACAGATACGCAGTATTTT
TRBV29-1	TRBJ1-2	many	TRBD1	CSVGGTAGYTF	TGCAGCGTTGGAGGGACAGCTGGCTACACCTTC
TRBV28	TRBJ1-1	NA	NA	CASSLTGLNTEAFF	TGTGCCAGCAGTCTGACAGGCTTGAACACTGAAGCTTTCTTT
TRBV28	TRBJ2-7	NA	TRBD2	CASSSPGLANYEQYF	TGTGCCAGCAGTAGCCCGGGACTAGCCAACTACGAGCAGTACTTC
TRBV7-6	TRBJ2-1	NA	TRBD2	CASSRTSGRATEQFF	TGTGCCAGCAGCCGAACTAGCGGGAGGGCGACTGAGCAGTTCTTC
TRBV5-1	TRBJ1-2	NA	NA	CASSLTQGNYGYTF	TGCGCCAGCAGCTTGACCCAGGGAAACTATGGCTACACCTTC